This T cell receptor (beta chain) was recorded in a study of vaccination effects on CD4 cells after COVID-19. Study in general: Sequencing followed a ViraFEST assay step that expanded antigen-specific CD4+ T cells with viral peptide pools. It was two doses of either the BNT162b2 or mRNA-1273 vaccine that participants received.

The method was immunoSEQ multiplex PCR; TCRdb's version includes in-frame clones alone and lacks a portion of them. This sample has tens of thousands of clones; roughly three quarters occur once, and the top ten carry roughly 2%. Study-level points and caveats: Healthy vaccine recipients' vaccine-induced clones were almost all SARS-CoV-2 mono-reactive.

The authors isolated CD4+ T cells after approximately 9 days of culture. Trimming took off 1 base at V and 6 bases at J, with 16 bases between the two ends. The V gene's germline CDR1 is MGHDK and CDR2 SYGVNS. This CDR3 is built from 16 residues. Remarks on this clone: Its antigen is unknown.

This receptor was taken from a human donor who received a COVID-19 vaccine. The genes are TRBV25-1 and TRBJ2-1; no definite D call. The starting material was CD4+ T cells from PBMCs cultured without peptide, obtained before COVID-19 vaccination. The CDR3 coding sequence is TGTGCCAGCAGTGAATTGCAGGACGGGCCGGGCAATGAGCAGTTCTTC. Residues: CASSELQDGPGNEQFF. The variable domain in full, completed from reference TRBV25-1 and TRBJ2-1, reads EADIYQTPRYLVIGTGKKITLECSQTMGHDKMYWYQQDPGMELHLIHYSYGVNSTEKGDLSSESTVSRIRTEHFPLTLESARPSHTSQYLCASSELQDGPGNEQFFGPGTRLTVL.